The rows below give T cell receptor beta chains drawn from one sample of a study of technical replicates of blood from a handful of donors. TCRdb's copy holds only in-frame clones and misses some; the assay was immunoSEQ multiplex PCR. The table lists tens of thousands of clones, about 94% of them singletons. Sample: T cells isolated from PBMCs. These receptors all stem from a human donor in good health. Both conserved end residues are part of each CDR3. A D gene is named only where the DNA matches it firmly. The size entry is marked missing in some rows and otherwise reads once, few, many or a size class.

CASSLGPAKETQYF | TGTGCCAGTAGCCTGGGGCCGGCGAAGGAGACCCAGTACTTC | TRBJ2-5 | NA | TRBV19 | NA
CASSLGLAAYEQYF | TGTGCCAGCAGCTTAGGACTAGCGGCCTACGAGCAGTACTTC | TRBJ2-7 | TRBD2 | TRBV7-2 | NA
CASSLLAGARVDKNIQYF | TGTGCCAGCAGCCTCTTAGCGGGGGCCAGGGTGGACAAAAACATTCAGTACTTC | TRBJ2-4 | TRBD2 | TRBV7-9 | NA
CASSVSGTKGNYGYTF | TGTGCCAGCAGCGTCTCCGGGACAAAAGGGAACTATGGCTACACCTTC | TRBJ1-2 | NA | TRBV9 | NA
CSVTGGSNEQFF | TGCAGCGTTACAGGGGGCTCGAATGAGCAGTTCTTC | TRBJ2-1 | TRBD1 | TRBV29-1 | NA
CASSLQAGGTYNEQFF | TGTGCCAGTAGTCTCCAAGCGGGAGGGACCTACAATGAGCAGTTCTTC | TRBJ2-1 | TRBD2 | TRBV19 | NA
CASGLVQGSTHTQYF | TGTGCTAGTGGTTTGGTACAGGGGTCGACCCATACGCAGTATTTT | TRBJ2-3 | TRBD1 | TRBV12-5 | NA
CASRRTGSYEQYF | TGTGCCAGCAGACGTACAGGGTCATACGAGCAGTACTTC | TRBJ2-7 | NA | TRBV11-2 | NA
CRCWEGGGYTF | TGCAGATGTTGGGAGGGGGGCGGCTACACCTTC | TRBJ1-2 | NA | TRBV20-1 | NA
CASSLWFGEREELFF | TGTGCCAGCAGCTTATGGTTCGGAGAGCGTGAGGAACTGTTTTTT | TRBJ1-4 | NA | TRBV7-9 | NA
CASSFTETVNTEAFF | TGCGCCAGCAGCTTCACAGAGACGGTGAACACTGAAGCTTTCTTT | TRBJ1-1 | NA | TRBV5-1 | NA
CASSTVGLAGTYEQYF | TGTGCCAGCAGCACCGTCGGACTAGCGGGAACCTACGAGCAGTACTTC | TRBJ2-7 | TRBD2 | TRBV5-4 | NA
CASRGSGNTIYF | TGCGCCAGCCGAGGCTCTGGAAACACCATATATTTT | TRBJ1-3 | NA | TRBV4-1 | once
CASSQDNAGVSTDTQYF | TGTGCCAGCAGCCAAGATAATGCGGGGGTATCCACAGATACGCAGTATTTT | TRBJ2-3 | TRBD2 | TRBV4-2 | NA